These 15 T cell receptor beta chains share one sample of origin, sequenced in a study of a mutant IDH1 vaccine in newly diagnosed glioma. No antigen has been identified for these receptors. Time point described: week 35, safety follow-up. Doses consisted of 300 ug of mutant IDH1 20-mer peptide each, paired with topical imiquimod. The table came from immunoSEQ multiplex PCR; TCRdb's copy has only in-frame clones and leaves some out. The sample has around 41,000 clones; 80% to 90% are singletons. Material: PBMCs, obtained from a glioma patient whose treatment included an IDH1 peptide vaccine. Receptors originate from a man aged 40-55 years with glioma.

The chain is built from TRBV28 and TRBJ2-7; possibly TRBD1 or TRBD2 for D (5 bases each). V was pared by 7 bases and J by 7 bases, with 20 bases between. This CDR3 has 14 amino acids. The V gene's germline CDR1 is MDHEN and CDR2 SYDVKM. The CDR3 region has the DNA TGTGCCAGCACCCGTTCCGGGACCCGACTGGAGCAGTACTTC. It is translated as CASTRSGTRLEQYF.

DNA of the CDR3: TGCGCCAGCAGCCAGGTCATCCAGGACAGGGGCCCCTATGGCTACACCTTC. Amino acid sequence: CASSQVIQDRGPYGYTF. This chain joins TRBV4-1 and TRBJ1-2, with 9 positions matching TRBD1. The CDR3 runs to 17 residues. Per the germline V gene, CDR1 is MGHRA and CDR2 is YSYEKL. With 3 bases clipped from V and 4 bases from J, the junction kept 12 bases outside the gene matches.

This sequence joins TRBV9 and TRBJ1-5, with D possibly being TRBD1 (6 bases). CDR3 size: 18 residues. Trimming pared 3 bases from V and 0 bases from J, leaving 19 bases between. The V gene's germline CDR1 is SGDLS and CDR2 YYNGEE. The CDR3 region has the DNA TGTGCCAGCAGCGCCTCGGGACAATTTTTCTATAGCAATCAGCCCCAGCATTTT. This translates into CASSASGQFFYSNQPQHF.

The chain joins TRBV2 to TRBJ2-6; D unclear. The V end was cut by 2 bases, the J end by 4 bases, with 9 bases between. The germline V gene encodes CDR1 SNHLY and CDR2 FYNNEI. This CDR3 is built from 15 residues. The CDR3 loop is CASSEIRSGANVLTF. The CDR3 region has the DNA TGTGCCAGCAGTGAAATTAGGTCCGGGGCCAACGTCCTGACTTTC.

This clone appeared once. The genes are TRBV5-6 and TRBJ2-1, with a possible D match to TRBD1 (6 bases). Per germline, CDR1 SGHDT and CDR2 YYEEEE. V was trimmed by 4 bases and J by 14 bases, leaving 16 bases between them. This CDR3 spans 12 amino acids. This CDR3 reads CASSRGGTGKFF. In nucleotides, the CDR3 is TGTGCCAGCAGCCGCGGCGGAACAGGGAAGTTCTTC. Based on the CDR3 plus reference TRBV5-6 and TRBJ2-1, the full variable domain is DAGVTQSPTHLIKTRGQQVTLRCSPKSGHDTVSWYQQALGQGPQFIFQYYEEEERQRGNFPDRFSGHQFPNYSSELNVNALLLGDSALYLCASSRGGTGKFFGPGTRLTVL.

The chain is built from TRBV6-1 and TRBJ1-6; D is possibly TRBD1 (5 bases). The CDR3 spans 13 residues. CDR1 and CDR2 (germline): MNHNS, SASEGT. V dropped 6 bases and J dropped 13 bases, with 16 bases sitting between them. The CDR3 here is CASSGGEFNPLHF. The CDR3, as DNA: TGTGCCAGCAGCGGGGGGGAATTCAACCCCCTCCACTTT.

The chain is built from TRBV6-1 and TRBJ1-1; 7 nucleotides match TRBD1. This CDR3 has 14 residues. J was trimmed by 0 bases and V by 6 bases; bases with no gene match: 4. CDR1 MNHNS and CDR2 SASEGT come from the germline V gene. The CDR3 loop reads CASRVGQLNTEAFF. In DNA, the CDR3 is TGTGCCAGCAGAGTGGGACAGCTGAACACTGAAGCTTTCTTT.

In this sample, this clone turned up once. The rearrangement uses TRBV6-5 and TRBJ1-5, with 8 positions matching TRBD1. In germline, CDR1 is MNHEY, CDR2 SVGAGI. CDR3 length equals 15 residues. The J segment lost 11 bases and the V segment lost 4 bases, leaving 13 bases of the junction unmatched. The CDR3 here is CASSFGTGPLEAQHF. The CDR3 nucleotides read TGTGCCAGCAGTTTCGGGACAGGTCCGCTCGAAGCCCAGCATTTT.

The genes are TRBV7-9 and TRBJ2-2; tentative D call: TRBD1 (7 bases). The length of the CDR3 is 16 residues. Trimming took off 2 bases at V and 4 bases at J, with 14 bases between the two ends. The germline gives CDR1 SEHNR, CDR2 FQNEAQ (reference sequence). In DNA, the CDR3 is TGTGCCAGCAGCTTAAACCAGGGGGAGGTCACCGGGGAGCTGTTTTTT. Translating gives CASSLNQGEVTGELFF.

This chain uses TRBV6-5 with TRBJ2-2; D is perhaps TRBD1 or TRBD2 (5 bases each). From germline, CDR1 is MNHEY and CDR2 SVGAGI. The CDR3 is made up of 14 amino acids. Trimming took off 6 bases at V and 5 bases at J, with 13 bases between the two ends. The CDR3 protein is CASRHRGLTGELFF. The CDR3 DNA is TGTGCCAGCAGGCACCGGGGCTTAACCGGGGAGCTGTTTTTT.

This rearrangement joins TRBV7-9 to TRBJ2-7; TRBD1 agrees at 8 bases. The CDR3 is 14 residues long. In germline, CDR1 is SEHNR, CDR2 FQNEAQ (reference sequence). The V and J ends lost 2 bases and 5 bases, in that order; junction bases with no gene match: 5. CDR3 in amino acids: CASSLPPTGDEQYF. CDR3 nucleotide sequence: TGTGCCAGCAGCTTACCACCGACAGGGGACGAGCAGTACTTC.

The V gene is TRBV6-5, the J gene TRBJ2-7, with 8 nucleotides matching TRBD2. This CDR3 region has 16 residues. In germline, CDR1 is MNHEY, CDR2 SVGAGI. V was clipped by 0 bases and J by 0 bases; unmatched bases: 4. In DNA, the CDR3 is TGTGCCAGCAGTTACTCAGCGGGGGAGGCCTCCTACGAGCAGTACTTC. Translation: CASSYSAGEASYEQYF.

J is TRBJ2-1 and V is TRBV19; D assignment may be TRBD1 or TRBD2 (8 bases each). Trimming removed 1 base from V and 5 bases from J, with 15 bases in between. CDR3 length: 16 residues. Germline values: CDR1 LNHDA, CDR2 SQIVND (reference sequence). The DNA of the CDR3 is TGTGCCAGTAGTATAGTAGCGGGGACAGGACACAATGAGCAGTTCTTC. Its translation is CASSIVAGTGHNEQFF.

Here the CDR3 DNA reads TGCGCCAGCAGCTTAATTGGGGACCAGCGAAACTCTGGAAACACCATATATTTT. Translation gives CASSLIGDQRNSGNTIYF. This chain joins TRBV5-1 and TRBJ1-3; the D gene is possibly TRBD1 (5 bases). Germline assignment: CDR1 SGHRS and CDR2 YFSETQ. The CDR3 totals 18 residues. V lost 2 bases, J lost 0 bases, and 18 bases lay in between.

Note on this clone: One end of the junction fails to match germline, which may point to a read error. The chain is built from TRBV7-9 and TRBJ2-3; 9 bases agree with TRBD2. Germline CDR1 is SEHNR and CDR2 is FQNEAQ (reference sequence). The CDR3 sequence is 16 residues long. The CDR3, as DNA: TGTGCCAGCAGCTCCGTAGGGGGGACTAGCAGAGATACGCAGTATTTT. This sequence encodes CASSSVGGTSRDTQYF.